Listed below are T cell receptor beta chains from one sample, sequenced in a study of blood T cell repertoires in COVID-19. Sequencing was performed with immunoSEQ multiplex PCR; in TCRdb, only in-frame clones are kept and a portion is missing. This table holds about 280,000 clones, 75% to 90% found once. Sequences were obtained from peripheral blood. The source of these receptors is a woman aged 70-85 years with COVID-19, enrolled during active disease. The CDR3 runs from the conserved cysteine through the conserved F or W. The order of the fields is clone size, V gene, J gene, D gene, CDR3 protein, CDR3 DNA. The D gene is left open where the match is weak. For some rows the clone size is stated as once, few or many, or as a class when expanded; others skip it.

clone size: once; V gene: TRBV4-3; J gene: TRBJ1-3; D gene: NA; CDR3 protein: CASSSDISGNTIYF; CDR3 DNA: TGCGCCAGCAGCTCAGACATCTCTGGAAACACCATATATTTT
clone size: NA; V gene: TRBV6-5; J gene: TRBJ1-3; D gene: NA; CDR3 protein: CASRLTAVSGNTIYF; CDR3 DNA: TGTGCCAGCAGGCTGACTGCCGTCTCTGGAAACACCATATATTTT
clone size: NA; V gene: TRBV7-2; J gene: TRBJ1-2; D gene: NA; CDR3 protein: CASSESTGGHGYTF; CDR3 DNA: TGTGCCAGCAGCGAATCGACAGGTGGGCATGGCTACACCTTC
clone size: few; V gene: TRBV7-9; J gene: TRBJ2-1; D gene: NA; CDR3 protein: CASSLETRNEQFF; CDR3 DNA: TGTGCCAGCAGCTTAGAGACTAGGAATGAGCAGTTCTTC
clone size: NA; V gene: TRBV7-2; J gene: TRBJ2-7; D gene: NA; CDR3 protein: CASSSGGTYEQYF; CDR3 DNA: TGTGCCAGCTCCTCGGGGGGCACCTACGAGCAGTACTTC
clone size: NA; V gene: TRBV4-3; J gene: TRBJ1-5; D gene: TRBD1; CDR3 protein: CASSPQFLQGAYQPQHF; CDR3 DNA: TGCGCCAGCAGCCCCCAATTCTTACAGGGGGCGTATCAGCCCCAGCATTTT
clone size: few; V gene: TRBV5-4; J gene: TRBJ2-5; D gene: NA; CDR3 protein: CASSASGAQETQYF; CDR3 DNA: TGTGCCAGCAGCGCGTCGGGAGCCCAAGAGACCCAGTACTTC
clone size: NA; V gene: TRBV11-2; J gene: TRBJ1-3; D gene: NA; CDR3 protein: CASSSSSGNTIYF; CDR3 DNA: TGTGCCAGCAGCTCTAGCTCTGGAAACACCATATATTTT
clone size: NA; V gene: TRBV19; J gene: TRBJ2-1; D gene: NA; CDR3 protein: CASSSQYLRSSYNEQFF; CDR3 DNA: TGTGCCAGTAGTTCTCAATATCTCCGCAGCTCCTACAATGAGCAGTTCTTC
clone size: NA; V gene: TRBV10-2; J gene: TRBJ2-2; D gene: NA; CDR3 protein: CASGPNTGELFF; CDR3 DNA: TGCGCCAGCGGGCCGAACACCGGGGAGCTGTTTTTT
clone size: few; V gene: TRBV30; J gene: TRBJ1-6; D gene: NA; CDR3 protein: CAWEEGASYNSPLHF; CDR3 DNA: TGTGCCTGGGAGGAAGGAGCCTCCTATAATTCACCCCTCCACTTT
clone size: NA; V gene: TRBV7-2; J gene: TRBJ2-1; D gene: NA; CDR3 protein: CASSLATLGEQFF; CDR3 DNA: TGTGCCAGCAGCTTAGCCACTCTTGGTGAGCAGTTCTTC
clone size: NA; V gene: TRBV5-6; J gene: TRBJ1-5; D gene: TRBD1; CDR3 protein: CASSRQGALYSNQPQHF; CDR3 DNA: TGTGCCAGCAGCCGACAGGGGGCCCTATATAGCAATCAGCCCCAGCATTTT
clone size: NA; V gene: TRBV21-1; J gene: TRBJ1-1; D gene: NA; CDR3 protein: CASDGQGYTEAFF; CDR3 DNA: TGTGCCAGCGACGGTCAGGGGTACACTGAAGCTTTCTTT
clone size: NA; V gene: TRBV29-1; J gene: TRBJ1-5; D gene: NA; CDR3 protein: CSVVAGNQPQHF; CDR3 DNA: TGCAGCGTTGTGGCAGGGAATCAGCCCCAGCATTTT
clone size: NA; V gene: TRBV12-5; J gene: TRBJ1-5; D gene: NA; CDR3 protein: CASGLGPGGQHF; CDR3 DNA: TGTGCTAGTGGTTTAGGGCCCGGGGGCCAGCATTTT
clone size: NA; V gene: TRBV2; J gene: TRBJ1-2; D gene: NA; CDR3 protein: CASSPTVSNYGYTF; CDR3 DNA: TGTGCCAGCAGTCCAACAGTATCTAACTATGGCTACACCTTC
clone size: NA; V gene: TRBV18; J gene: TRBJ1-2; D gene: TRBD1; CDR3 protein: CASSRTGNYGYTF; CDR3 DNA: TGTGCCAGCTCCCGGACAGGGAACTATGGCTACACCTTC
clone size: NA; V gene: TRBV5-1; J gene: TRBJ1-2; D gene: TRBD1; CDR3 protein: CASSTGTGEAGYTF; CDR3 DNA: TGCGCCAGCAGCACCGGGACAGGGGAAGCTGGCTACACCTTC
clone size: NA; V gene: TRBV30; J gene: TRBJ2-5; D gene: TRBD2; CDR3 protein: CAWRPLAVETQYF; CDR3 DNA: TGTGCCTGGAGGCCACTAGCGGTAGAGACCCAGTACTTC
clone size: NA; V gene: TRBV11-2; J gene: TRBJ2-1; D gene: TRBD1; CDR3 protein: CASSSLQGKYNEQFF; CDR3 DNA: TGTGCCAGCAGCTCATTACAGGGGAAGTACAATGAGCAGTTCTTC
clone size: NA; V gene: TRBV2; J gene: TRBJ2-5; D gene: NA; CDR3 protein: CASSDAGIETQYF; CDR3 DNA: TGTGCCAGCAGTGACGCAGGGATAGAGACCCAGTACTTC
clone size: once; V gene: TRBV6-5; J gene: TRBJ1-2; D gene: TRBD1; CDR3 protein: CASRPGQGRGGYTF; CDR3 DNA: TGTGCCAGCAGACCGGGACAGGGTAGGGGTGGCTACACCTTC
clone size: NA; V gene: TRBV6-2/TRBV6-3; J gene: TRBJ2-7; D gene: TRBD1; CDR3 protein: CASSSPGQAAYEQYF; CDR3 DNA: TGTGCCAGCAGTTCACCGGGACAGGCTGCCTACGAGCAGTACTTC
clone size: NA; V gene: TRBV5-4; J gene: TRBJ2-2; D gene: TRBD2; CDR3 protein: CASSYRTSLSPGELFF; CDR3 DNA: TGTGCCAGCAGTTACCGGACTAGTTTAAGCCCCGGGGAGCTGTTTTTT
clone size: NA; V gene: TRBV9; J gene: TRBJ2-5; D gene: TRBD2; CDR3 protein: CASSGGGSWETQYF; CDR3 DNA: TGTGCCAGCAGCGGCGGGGGGTCTTGGGAGACCCAGTACTTC
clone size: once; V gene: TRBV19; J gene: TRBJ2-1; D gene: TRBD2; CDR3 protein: CASSPRTSGGAPEQFF; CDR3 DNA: TGTGCCAGTAGTCCCCGGACTAGCGGGGGGGCCCCTGAGCAGTTCTTC
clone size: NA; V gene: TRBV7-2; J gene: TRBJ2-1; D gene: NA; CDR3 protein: CASSLGGQFF; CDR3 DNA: TGTGCCAGCAGCTTGGGAGGGCAGTTCTTC
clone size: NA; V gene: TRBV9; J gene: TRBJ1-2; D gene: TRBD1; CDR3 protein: CASSVEGQGHYGYTF; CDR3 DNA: TGTGCCAGCAGCGTAGAGGGACAGGGACACTATGGCTACACCTTC
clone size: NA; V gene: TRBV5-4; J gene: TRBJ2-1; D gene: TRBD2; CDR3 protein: CASSLTGGNEQFF; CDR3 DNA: TGTGCCAGCAGCTTGACGGGGGGGAATGAGCAGTTCTTC
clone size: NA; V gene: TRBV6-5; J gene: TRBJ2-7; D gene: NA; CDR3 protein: CASSRAVDSGYEQYF; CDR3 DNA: TGTGCCAGCAGTAGAGCCGTCGACAGTGGCTACGAGCAGTACTTC
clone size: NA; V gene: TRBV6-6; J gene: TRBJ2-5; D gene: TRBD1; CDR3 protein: CASSSNRGRETQYF; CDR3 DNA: TGTGCCAGCAGTTCTAACAGGGGGCGGGAGACCCAGTACTTC
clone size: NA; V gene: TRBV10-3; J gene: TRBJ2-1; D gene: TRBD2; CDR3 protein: CAISESREGSSEQFF; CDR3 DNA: TGTGCCATCAGTGAGTCGAGGGAGGGTTCGAGTGAGCAGTTCTTC